These 16 T cell receptor beta chains came from one sample sequenced in a study of cytomegalovirus exposure and HLA in healthy donors. The PCR made use of 60 Vbeta and 13 Jbeta primers. Produced via immunoSEQ multiplex PCR; TCRdb's table is partial and in-frame only. Of around 150,000 clones in the sample, 80% to 90% were seen once. The sequenced sample was PBMCs. Receptors were obtained from a young man in good health and CMV-seropositive.

The CDR3 DNA reads TGTGCCAGCAGCTTTCGAGCGGGTAATGAAAAACTGTTTTTT. This translates into CASSFRAGNEKLFF. The chain has TRBV9 and TRBJ1-4; D unresolved. CDR1 SGDLS and CDR2 YYNGEE come from the germline V gene. V shed 4 bases and J shed 4 bases, with 11 bases lying between them. CDR3 size: 14 residues.

This clone was picked up a small number of times. This rearrangement joins TRBV19 to TRBJ1-5, with no clear D. Trimming removed 5 bases at V and 3 bases at J, with 17 bases between. The CDR3 is 16 residues long. Germline V gives CDR1 LNHDA, CDR2 SQIVND (reference sequence). This CDR3 is CASSPPSGRSNQPQHF. The CDR3 coding sequence is TGTGCCAGTAGTCCGCCCTCCGGGAGATCCAATCAGCCCCAGCATTTT.

In regard to this clone: The junction shows a germline mismatch at one end, possibly a read error. V is TRBV6-4 and J is TRBJ2-3, with 12 bases identical to TRBD2. The CDR3 is made up of 15 amino acids. The V gene's germline CDR1 is MRHNA and CDR2 SNTAGT. CDR3 in amino acids: CVSGASGGATDTQYF. The CDR3 coding sequence is TGTGTCAGCGGTGCTAGCGGGGGGGCCACAGATACGCAGTATTTT.

This clone was recorded only once. This chain joins TRBV7-8 and TRBJ1-5, with 8 bases identical to TRBD1. Per the germline V gene, CDR1 is SGHVS and CDR2 is FQNEAQ. J lost 9 bases, V lost 6 bases, and 13 bases had no gene match. The CDR3 has 15 amino acids. The CDR3 DNA reads TGTGCCAGCAGTAACGGGACAGGTTTTTCGCCGCCCCAGCATTTT. It yields the protein CASSNGTGFSPPQHF.

The chain is built from TRBV20-1 and TRBJ2-1; no clear D. This CDR3 is 11 amino acids long. V dropped 3 bases and J dropped 4 bases, with 4 bases sitting between them. Germline V gene lookup returns CDR1 DFQATT and CDR2 SNEGSKA (reference sequence). The CDR3, as DNA: TGCAGTGCTAGCAGATACAATGAGCAGTTCTTC. Protein sequence: CSASRYNEQFF.

This chain links TRBV5-1 with TRBJ2-2; TRBD1 agrees at 9 bases. This CDR3 contains 19 residues. CDR1 and CDR2 (germline): SGHRS, YFSETQ. J lost 0 bases, V lost 0 bases, and 9 bases had no gene match. CDR3 coding DNA: TGCGCCAGCAGCTTGGCCGTACAGGGGGCAAGATCGAACACCGGGGAGCTGTTTTTT. It specifies CASSLAVQGARSNTGELFF.

A word on this clone: Other DNA sequences in this sample translate to the same CDR3. The gene calls are TRBV10-3 and TRBJ2-5; 10 bases align to TRBD1. CDR1 and CDR2 (germline): ENHRY, SYGVKD. With 5 bases clipped from V and 2 bases from J, the junction kept 2 bases outside the gene matches. CDR3 size: 14 residues. CDR3 in DNA: TGTGCCATCAGTACGGGACAGGGGCAAGAGACCCAGTACTTC. Residues: CAISTGQGQETQYF.

This chain uses TRBV10-1 with TRBJ2-7, with TRBD1 matching 7 bases. There are 17 residues in the CDR3. The V gene end was trimmed by 11 bases and the J gene end by 1 base; junction bases not matched to a gene: 20. Germline V lookup: CDR1 WNHNN, CDR2 SYGVQD (reference sequence). CDR3 nucleotides: TGCGCCTGTCGAACGAATAAAAGACAGGGAAGTTCCTACGAGCAGTACTTC. This codes for CACRTNKRQGSSYEQYF.

The rearrangement links TRBV5-4 to TRBJ1-6; D unclear. Per the germline V gene, CDR1 is SGHNT and CDR2 is YYREEE (reference sequence). CDR3 size: 14 residues. The V gene lost 1 base and the J gene lost 10 bases, with 12 bases spanning the gap. DNA for the CDR3: TGTGCCAGCAGCTTGAGGAGTGATGGCTCACCCCTCCACTTT. It codes for CASSLRSDGSPLHF.

The chain links TRBV7-9 to TRBJ2-1; a possible D gene is TRBD2 (5 bases). CDR3 size: 14 residues. V lost 5 bases and J lost 9, with 17 bases in between. CDR1 SEHNR and CDR2 FQNEAQ come from the germline V gene (reference sequence). This CDR3 reads CASSPLDRGFEQFF. In DNA form, the CDR3 reads TGTGCCAGCAGCCCCTTAGATAGAGGGTTTGAGCAGTTCTTC.

This chain joins TRBV19 and TRBJ2-7; D is possibly TRBD2 (6 bases). The CDR3 totals 13 residues. Germline V gene sequence: CDR1 LNHDA, CDR2 SQIVND (reference sequence). V shed 7 bases and J shed 3 bases, with 13 bases lying between them. This chain's CDR3 is CASKRGGNYEQYF. CDR3 in DNA: TGTGCCAGTAAACGGGGCGGGAACTACGAGCAGTACTTC.

The V gene is TRBV11-2, the J gene TRBJ1-2, with no clear D. Trimming removed 2 bases at V and 6 bases at J, with 10 bases between. Germline CDR1 is SGHAT and CDR2 is FQNNGV. The CDR3 length is 13 residues. CDR3: CASSLFLSDGYTF. DNA of the CDR3: TGTGCCAGCAGCTTATTTCTATCCGATGGCTACACCTTC.

In its sample, this clone was seen once. This chain links TRBV13 with TRBJ2-7; 7 nucleotides match TRBD1. The CDR3 covers 14 residues. The V segment lost 5 bases and the J segment 6 bases; nucleotides outside the gene matches: 10. Germline CDR1 PRHDT, CDR2 FYEKMQ (reference sequence). In nucleotides, the CDR3 is TGTGCCAGCAGCCAGGGGGTTCAGGGGCGCGAGCAGTACTTC. Its translation is CASSQGVQGREQYF.

DNA for the CDR3: TGTGCCAGCAGCCCGGGACAGGGAGGCAATCAGCCCCAGCATTTT. Protein sequence: CASSPGQGGNQPQHF. The chain uses TRBV9 and TRBJ1-5, with 9 bases matching TRBD1. In germline, CDR1 is SGDLS, CDR2 YYNGEE. The CDR3 covers 15 residues. The ends lost 4 bases at V and 2 bases at J; junction bases unmatched: 4.

The chain employs TRBV2 and TRBJ1-3; 7 bases are shared with TRBD1. This CDR3 is 17 amino acids long. V lost 5 bases, J lost 0 bases, and 10 bases stayed unmatched. Germline CDR1 and CDR2: SNHLY and FYNNEI. DNA of the CDR3: TGTGCCAGCAGTCATCCGGGACAGAGAAGCTCTGGAAACACCATATATTTT. Translating gives CASSHPGQRSSGNTIYF.

This clone was observed a few times. The J gene is TRBJ2-7, the V gene TRBV2; 10 bases line up with TRBD1. The CDR3 loop spans 14 amino acids. The V segment lost 7 bases and the J segment 2 bases; nucleotides outside the gene matches: 5. The germline gives CDR1 SNHLY, CDR2 FYNNEI. CDR3 sequence (DNA): TGTGCCAGCACTATGGGACAGGGGACCTACGAGCAGTACTTC. This sequence encodes CASTMGQGTYEQYF.